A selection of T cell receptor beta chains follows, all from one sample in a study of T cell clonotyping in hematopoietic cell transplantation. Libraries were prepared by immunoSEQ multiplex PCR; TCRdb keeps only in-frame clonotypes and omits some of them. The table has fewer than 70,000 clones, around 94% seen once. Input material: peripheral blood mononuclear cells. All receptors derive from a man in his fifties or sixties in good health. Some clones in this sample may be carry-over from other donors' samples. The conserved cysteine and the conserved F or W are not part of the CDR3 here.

CDR3 protein: ASSWLLLQGNTEAF
J gene: TRBJ1-1
V gene: TRBV28

CDR3 protein: ASSLYKLTVSGEQY
J gene: TRBJ2-7
V gene: TRBV5-6

CDR3 protein: SVVGTSGGNSYEQY
J gene: TRBJ2-7
V gene: TRBV29-1

CDR3 protein: ASSLQGIEAKNIQY
J gene: TRBJ2-4
V gene: TRBV5-6

CDR3 protein: ASTYGRGAYEQY
J gene: TRBJ2-7
V gene: TRBV7-8

CDR3 protein: ASSQTSGDYNEQF
J gene: TRBJ2-1
V gene: TRBV19

CDR3 protein: ALGRGGTDTQY
J gene: TRBJ2-3
V gene: TRBV6-5

CDR3 protein: ASSYWLAGPQETQY
J gene: TRBJ2-5
V gene: TRBV6-5

CDR3 protein: ASSSPTDYEQY
J gene: TRBJ2-7
V gene: TRBV7-6

CDR3 protein: ASSTGTGNQPQH
J gene: TRBJ1-5
V gene: TRBV7-6

CDR3 protein: ASSVRGFGVNGYT
J gene: TRBJ1-2
V gene: TRBV2

CDR3 protein: ASSLWYDSRQH
J gene: TRBJ1-5
V gene: TRBV27

CDR3 protein: ASRRGTNTGELF
J gene: TRBJ2-2
V gene: TRBV4-2

CDR3 protein: ASTQEGNQPQH
J gene: TRBJ1-5
V gene: TRBV7-9

CDR3 protein: AWSEGAVTYEQY
J gene: TRBJ2-7
V gene: TRBV30

CDR3 protein: ASSPRQGDYNEQF
J gene: TRBJ2-1
V gene: TRBV7-2

CDR3 protein: AISESIAASYEQY
J gene: TRBJ2-7
V gene: TRBV10-3

CDR3 protein: SAPEAF
J gene: TRBJ1-1
V gene: TRBV20-1

CDR3 protein: ASSVSGQGFNEQF
J gene: TRBJ2-1
V gene: TRBV19

CDR3 protein: ASSYSRVSNYGYT
J gene: TRBJ1-2
V gene: TRBV6-5

CDR3 protein: ASSTTGQTGELF
J gene: TRBJ2-2
V gene: TRBV19

CDR3 protein: SVVSSLYYEQY
J gene: TRBJ2-7
V gene: TRBV29-1

CDR3 protein: ASSLVGQQDEAF
J gene: TRBJ1-1
V gene: TRBV6-6

CDR3 protein: ASSYSAGQGNIQY
J gene: TRBJ2-4
V gene: TRBV6-5

CDR3 protein: ASSLLGGLYYT
J gene: TRBJ1-2
V gene: TRBV27

CDR3 protein: ASSLERGVNPFSYNEQF
J gene: TRBJ2-1
V gene: TRBV14

CDR3 protein: ASSLGTSGAVINEQF
J gene: TRBJ2-1
V gene: TRBV28

CDR3 protein: ASSLSYPVAGRVDPEQY
J gene: TRBJ2-7
V gene: TRBV28

CDR3 protein: ASSYSSISGTYEQY
J gene: TRBJ2-7
V gene: TRBV11-3

CDR3 protein: ASSLGVSGSRPLH
J gene: TRBJ1-6
V gene: TRBV7-2

CDR3 protein: ASSPETSGVYEQY
J gene: TRBJ2-7
V gene: TRBV7-9

CDR3 protein: ASSSPRDRAYEQF
J gene: TRBJ2-1
V gene: TRBV27

CDR3 protein: ASSDSAGSYNEQF
J gene: TRBJ2-1
V gene: TRBV6-4

CDR3 protein: ASSYQGGSHGYT
J gene: TRBJ1-2
V gene: TRBV6-5

CDR3 protein: ASSEARGIAGWGETQY
J gene: TRBJ2-5
V gene: TRBV2

CDR3 protein: AYQRVNTEAF
J gene: TRBJ1-1
V gene: TRBV30

CDR3 protein: ASSVGTVEAF
J gene: TRBJ1-1
V gene: TRBV2

CDR3 protein: ASSEAKGPIGYT
J gene: TRBJ1-2
V gene: TRBV6-1

CDR3 protein: SVESGAGGYT
J gene: TRBJ1-2
V gene: TRBV29-1

CDR3 protein: ASNPDTRYGYT
J gene: TRBJ1-2
V gene: TRBV6-1

CDR3 protein: ASSTGLAGYEQY
J gene: TRBJ2-7
V gene: TRBV19

CDR3 protein: ASSLGQPEDKQF
J gene: TRBJ2-1
V gene: TRBV9

CDR3 protein: ASREVNTGELF
J gene: TRBJ2-2
V gene: TRBV25-1

CDR3 protein: ASSTRGEQY
J gene: TRBJ2-7
V gene: TRBV19

CDR3 protein: ASSEMWEEQPQH
J gene: TRBJ1-5
V gene: TRBV2

CDR3 protein: ASSYSVAPYEQY
J gene: TRBJ2-7
V gene: TRBV6-5

CDR3 protein: ASSFQGNQPQH
J gene: TRBJ1-5
V gene: TRBV28

CDR3 protein: ASSLPRLAGVADTQY
J gene: TRBJ2-3
V gene: TRBV5-1

CDR3 protein: ASRLQGGEKLF
J gene: TRBJ1-4
V gene: TRBV28

CDR3 protein: ASSSPGVNIQY
J gene: TRBJ2-4
V gene: TRBV28

CDR3 protein: SALQGYEQY
J gene: TRBJ2-7
V gene: TRBV20-1

CDR3 protein: ASSYSRVKGEQY
J gene: TRBJ2-7
V gene: TRBV6-6

CDR3 protein: ASSPLAATTEAF
J gene: TRBJ1-1
V gene: TRBV28

CDR3 protein: ASSSRPIQGQDTQY
J gene: TRBJ2-3
V gene: TRBV11-1

CDR3 protein: ASSYTGGSTEAF
J gene: TRBJ1-1
V gene: TRBV6-5

CDR3 protein: ASSLDLGVSTEAF
J gene: TRBJ1-1
V gene: TRBV5-6

CDR3 protein: ASSDLIDRGRDEQY
J gene: TRBJ2-7
V gene: TRBV2

CDR3 protein: ASSPTGEANVLT
J gene: TRBJ2-6
V gene: TRBV6-4

CDR3 protein: ASSLAGTGTDTQY
J gene: TRBJ2-3
V gene: TRBV5-1

CDR3 protein: AWSHTPPGTSLPDTQY
J gene: TRBJ2-3
V gene: TRBV30